This passage covers 3 T cell receptor beta chains from one sample sequenced in a study of cytomegalovirus exposure and HLA in healthy donors. The table came from immunoSEQ multiplex PCR; TCRdb's copy has only in-frame clones and leaves some out. The sample lists 180,000 or so clones, roughly 88% seen once, with roughly 12% in the top ten. The sequenced sample consisted of PBMCs. These TCRs come from a woman aged 25 to 39 in good health and CMV-seropositive.

The chain carries TRBV5-1 and TRBJ2-7, with D perhaps matching TRBD1 (5 bases). Trimming shortened V by 4 bases and J by 6 bases, and 11 bases separated the two germline ends. Germline loops: CDR1 SGHRS, CDR2 YFSETQ. This CDR3 contains 12 residues. The CDR3 sequence is CASSPQGLEQYF. The CDR3 nucleotides are TGCGCCAGCAGCCCCCAGGGCCTCGAGCAGTACTTC. The variable domain in full, with the rest retrieved from reference TRBV5-1 and TRBJ2-7, is KAGVTQTPRYLIKTRGQQVTLSCSPISGHRSVSWYQQTPGQGLQFLFEYFSETQRNKGNFPGRFSGRQFSNSRSEMNVSTLELGDSALYLCASSPQGLEQYFGPGTRLTVT.

V and J are TRBV7-2 and TRBJ2-1, with TRBD1 identical over 7 bases. CDR3 length: 14 amino acids. With 4 bases clipped from V and 7 bases from J, the junction kept 7 bases outside the gene matches. Looked up from germline, CDR1 is SGHTA and CDR2 is FQGNSA. The CDR3 loop is CASSSYRGQNEQFF. CDR3 DNA sequence: TGTGCCAGCAGCTCGTACAGGGGACAAAATGAGCAGTTCTTC.

A few counts support this clone. The rearrangement joins TRBV19 to TRBJ1-5; 7 bases fit TRBD1. V lost 5 bases, J lost 4 bases, and 11 bases stayed unmatched. The V gene's germline CDR1 is LNHDA and CDR2 SQIVND (reference sequence). This CDR3 comprises 16 residues. CDR3 amino acids: CASSPRTGYLNQPQHF. CDR3 bases: TGTGCCAGTAGTCCTAGGACAGGTTATTTAAATCAGCCCCAGCATTTT.